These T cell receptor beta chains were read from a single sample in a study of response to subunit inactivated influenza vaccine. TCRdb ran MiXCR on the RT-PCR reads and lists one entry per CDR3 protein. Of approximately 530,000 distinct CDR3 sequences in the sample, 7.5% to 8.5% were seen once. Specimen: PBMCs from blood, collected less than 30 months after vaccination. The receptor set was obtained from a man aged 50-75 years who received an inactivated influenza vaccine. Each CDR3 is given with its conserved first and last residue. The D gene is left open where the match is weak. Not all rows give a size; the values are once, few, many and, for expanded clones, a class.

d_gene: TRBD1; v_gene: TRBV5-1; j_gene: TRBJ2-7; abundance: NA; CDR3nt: TGCGCCAGCACCCGGACAGGGATCGAGCAGTACTTC; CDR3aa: CASTRTGIEQYF
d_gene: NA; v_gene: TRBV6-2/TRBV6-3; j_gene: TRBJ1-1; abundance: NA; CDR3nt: TGTGCCAGCAGTGACGCTCAGGTAAACACTGAAGCTTTCTTT; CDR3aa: CASSDAQVNTEAFF
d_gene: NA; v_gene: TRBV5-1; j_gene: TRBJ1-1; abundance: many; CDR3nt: TGCGCCAGCAGCCCGAAGGACGGCGACGGAGCTTTCTTT; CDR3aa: CASSPKDGDGAFF
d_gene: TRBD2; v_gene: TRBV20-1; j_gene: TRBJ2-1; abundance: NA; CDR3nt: TGCAGTGCCGGGAGGGGACCAGGTAACAGTGAGCAGTTCTTC; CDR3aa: CSAGRGPGNSEQFF
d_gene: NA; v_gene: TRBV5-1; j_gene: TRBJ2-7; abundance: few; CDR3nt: TGCGCCAGCAGCTTGGGGTGGGGGCGTTTGACCTACGAGCAGTACTTC; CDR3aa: CASSLGWGRLTYEQYF
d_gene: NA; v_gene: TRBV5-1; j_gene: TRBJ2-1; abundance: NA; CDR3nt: TGCGCCAGCAGCCCCACGCGGACTAACTACAATGAGCAGTTCTTC; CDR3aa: CASSPTRTNYNEQFF
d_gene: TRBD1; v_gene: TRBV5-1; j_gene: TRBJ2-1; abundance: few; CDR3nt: TGCGCCAGCAGCTTGGCAACCATGACAGGGGGCGCTTCTGTTGAGCAGTTCTTC; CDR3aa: CASSLATMTGGASVEQFF
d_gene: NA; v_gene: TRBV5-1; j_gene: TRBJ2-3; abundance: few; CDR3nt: TGCGCCAGCAGCTTGGACCTTAGCACAGATACGCAGTATTTT; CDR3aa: CASSLDLSTDTQYF
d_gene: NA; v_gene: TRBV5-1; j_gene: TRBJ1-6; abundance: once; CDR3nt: TGCGCCAGCAGCTTGGCCCGCACAGGGAGATCACCCCTCCACTTT; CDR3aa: CASSLARTGRSPLHF
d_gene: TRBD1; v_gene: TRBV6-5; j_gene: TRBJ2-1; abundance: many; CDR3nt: TGTGCCAGCAGTTACTCCGGGACAGGGTATGAGCAGTTCTTC; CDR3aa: CASSYSGTGYEQFF
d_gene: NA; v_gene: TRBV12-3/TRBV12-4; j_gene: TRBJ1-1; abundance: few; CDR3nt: TGTGCCAGCAGTTGGGGGCAGACAAACACTGAAGCTTTCTTT; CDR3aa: CASSWGQTNTEAFF
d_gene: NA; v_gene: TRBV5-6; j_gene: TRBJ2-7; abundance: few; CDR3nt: TGTGCCAGCAGCTTGCCGGGGGTGGCCTACGAGCAGTACTTC; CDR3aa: CASSLPGVAYEQYF
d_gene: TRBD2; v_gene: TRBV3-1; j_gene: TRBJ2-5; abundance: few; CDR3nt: TGTGCCAGCAGCCAAGTACACGGGACTAGCGGGAGAGAGACCCAGTACTTC; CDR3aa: CASSQVHGTSGRETQYF
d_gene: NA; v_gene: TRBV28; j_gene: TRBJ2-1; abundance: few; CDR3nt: TGTGCCAGCAGTTTGGGCTTGGACGGGGAATACAATGAGCAGTTCTTC; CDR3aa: CASSLGLDGEYNEQFF
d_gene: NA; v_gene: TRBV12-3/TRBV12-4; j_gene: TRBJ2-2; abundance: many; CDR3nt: TGTGCCAGCAGTTTTGGCGGGACAGTCGGGGAGCTGTTTTTT; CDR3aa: CASSFGGTVGELFF
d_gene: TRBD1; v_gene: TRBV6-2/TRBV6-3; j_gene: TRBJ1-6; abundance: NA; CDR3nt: TGTGCCAGCTCCTACATGACAGGGGCTGTTTCACCCCTCCACTTT; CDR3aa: CASSYMTGAVSPLHF
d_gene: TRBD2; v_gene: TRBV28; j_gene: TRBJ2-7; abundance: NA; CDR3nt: TGTGCCAGCAGCAAACTAGCGGGACCCCCCTACGAGCAGTACTTC; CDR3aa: CASSKLAGPPYEQYF
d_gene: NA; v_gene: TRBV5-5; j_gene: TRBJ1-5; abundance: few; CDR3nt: TGTGCCAGCAGCTTGAGGCAGACTAGCAATCAGCCCCAGCATTTT; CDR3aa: CASSLRQTSNQPQHF
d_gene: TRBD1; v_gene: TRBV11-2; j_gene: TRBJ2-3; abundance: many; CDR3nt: TGTGCCAGCAGCTTAGGGACAGGGGGCGGCGGTACGCAGTATTTT; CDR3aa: CASSLGTGGGGTQYF
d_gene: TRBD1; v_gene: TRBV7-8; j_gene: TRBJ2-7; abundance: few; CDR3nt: TGTGCCAGCAGCTTGGCGACCGGGACAGGGGTGACTTTCCACGAGCAGTACTTC; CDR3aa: CASSLATGTGVTFHEQYF